The rows below give T cell receptor beta chains drawn from one sample of a study of chemoradiotherapy in HPV16-positive cancers. TCRdb's table, derived via immunoSEQ multiplex PCR, lists solely in-frame clones and lacks some. Here the sample spans over a thousand clones, roughly 80% being singletons. Sequencing was performed on tumor tissue, taken from a patient who underwent chemoradiotherapy. These receptors all come from a human donor with HPV-associated anogenital cancer. The conserved cysteine and the conserved F or W are not part of the CDR3 here. D genes are given only for firm matches.

J gene | CDR3 length | D gene | V gene | CDR3 protein
TRBJ2-3 | 12 | - | TRBV5-8 | ASSLQLSTDTQY
TRBJ2-5 | 13 | - | TRBV9 | ASSVGASFQETQY
TRBJ2-7 | 12 | - | TRBV21-1 | ASYNRQLTYEQY
TRBJ1-5 | 13 | - | TRBV2 | ASSVNPNTNQPQH
TRBJ1-2 | 12 | - | TRBV28 | ASSLYQGDYGYT
TRBJ2-1 | 14 | - | TRBV27 | ASSFEVRGSYNEQF
TRBJ2-5 | 13 | TRBD2 | TRBV25-1 | ASSGSGATQETQY
TRBJ2-2 | 14 | - | TRBV5-1 | ASSPGDGVSTGELF
TRBJ1-4 | 12 | - | TRBV19 | ASSISRMNEKLF
TRBJ2-7 | 14 | - | TRBV6-6 | ASSSAGLPTPYEQY
TRBJ2-1 | 13 | - | TRBV7-2 | ASSLWRNSYNEQF
TRBJ1-1 | 14 | TRBD1 | TRBV7-2 | ASSLYSRDRNPEAF
TRBJ1-5 | 13 | - | TRBV6-1 | ASSETWSGSQPQH
TRBJ2-2 | 11 | - | TRBV11-2 | ASSPPRTGELF
TRBJ2-2 | 13 | TRBD1 | TRBV25-1 | ASSEWTGDTGELF
TRBJ2-1 | 13 | TRBD2 | TRBV7-8 | ASSLSGGRWNEQF
TRBJ1-1 | 13 | - | TRBV19 | ASSATLWGNTEAF
TRBJ2-1 | 15 | TRBD2 | TRBV11-2 | ASSSGTSGGSYNEQF
TRBJ2-5 | 12 | TRBD1 | TRBV10-3 | AISPGQGSETQY
TRBJ1-6 | 11 | - | TRBV25-1 | ASSEAGQTALH
TRBJ2-5 | 16 | TRBD2 | TRBV5-4 | ASTSASGTSGSGETQY
TRBJ2-5 | 12 | - | TRBV29-1 | SVEGGGRGETQY